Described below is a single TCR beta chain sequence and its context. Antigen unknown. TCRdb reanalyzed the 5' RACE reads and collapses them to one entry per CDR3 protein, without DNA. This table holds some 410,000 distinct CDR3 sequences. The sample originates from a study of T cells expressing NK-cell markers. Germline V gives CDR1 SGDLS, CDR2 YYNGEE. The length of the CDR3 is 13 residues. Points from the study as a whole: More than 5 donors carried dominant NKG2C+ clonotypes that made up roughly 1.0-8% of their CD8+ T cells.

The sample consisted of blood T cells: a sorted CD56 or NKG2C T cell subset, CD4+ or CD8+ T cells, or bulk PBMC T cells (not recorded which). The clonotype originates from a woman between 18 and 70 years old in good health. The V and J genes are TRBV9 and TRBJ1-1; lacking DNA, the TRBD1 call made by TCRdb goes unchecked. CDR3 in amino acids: CASSPRGGFEAFF.